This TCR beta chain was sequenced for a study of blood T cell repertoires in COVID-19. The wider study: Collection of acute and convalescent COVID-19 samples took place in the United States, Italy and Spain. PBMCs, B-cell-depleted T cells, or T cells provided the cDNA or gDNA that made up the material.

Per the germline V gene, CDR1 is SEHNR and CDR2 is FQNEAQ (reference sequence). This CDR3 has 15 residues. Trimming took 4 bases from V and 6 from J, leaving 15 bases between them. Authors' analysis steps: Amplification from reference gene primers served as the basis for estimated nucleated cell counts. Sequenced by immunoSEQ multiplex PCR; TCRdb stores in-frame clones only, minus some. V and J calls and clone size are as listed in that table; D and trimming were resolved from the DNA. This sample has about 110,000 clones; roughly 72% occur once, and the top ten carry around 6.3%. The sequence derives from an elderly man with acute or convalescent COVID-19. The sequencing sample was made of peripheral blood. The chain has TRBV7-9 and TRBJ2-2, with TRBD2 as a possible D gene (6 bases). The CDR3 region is CASSSWDFRAGELFF. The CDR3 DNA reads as TGTGCCAGCAGCTCGTGGGACTTTAGGGCCGGGGAGCTGTTTTTT.